Given below is one T cell receptor (beta chain) in context. This sample was included in a study of shared clonotypes between healthy human individuals. Study-wide context: Serving as donors were two women and three men, whose ages spanned 18 to 49. Donors had three CD4 naive, three CD4 memory, two CD8 naive and one CD8 memory plate apiece.

Libraries were prepared by immunoSEQ multiplex PCR; TCRdb keeps only in-frame clonotypes and omits some of them. In the table there are roughly 1.4 million clones, around 98.5% of which are singletons. Memory CD4+ cells were the fraction left after CD45RA+ naive selection. The clonotype originates from a man between 25 and 39 years old in good health. Specimen: naive CD4+ T cells sorted from blood. Stated subset: CD45RA+ positively selected.

The CDR3 DNA sequence: TGTGCCAGCAGTTACCGAGGATCGGGCGAGCAGTACTTC. Translating it yields CASSYRGSGEQYF. This chain uses TRBV6-6 with TRBJ2-7; D is undetermined. The CDR3 spans 13 residues. Germline V gene sequence: CDR1 MNHNY, CDR2 SVGAGI (reference sequence). The ends were cut back, 2 bases at V and 6 bases at J, with 11 bases in the middle.